Listed below are T cell receptor beta chains from one sample, sequenced in a study of blood T cell repertoires in COVID-19. Method: immunoSEQ multiplex PCR; TCRdb's copy keeps in-frame clones and lacks some. The top ten clones hold more than 1.4% of a sample with 250,000 to 350,000 clones, approximately 88% of them seen once. What was sequenced was peripheral blood. The source of these receptors is a human donor with COVID-19, enrolled during active disease. The donor label of this sample is uncertain. CDR3s include the opening cysteine and the closing phenylalanine or tryptophan. The D gene is left open where the match is weak. Only part of the rows carry a size: once, few, many, or a class if the clone is expanded.

size	V	J	D	DNA	CDR3
once	TRBV24-1	TRBJ2-5	-	TGTGCCACCAGTGATTTATCCGGGAGTGGGAAAGAGACCCAGTACTTC	CATSDLSGSGKETQYF
-	TRBV19	TRBJ1-2	TRBD1	TGTGCCAGTGAGGCTAACAGGGGCCTAGGCTATGGCTACACCTTC	CASEANRGLGYGYTF
-	TRBV6-6	TRBJ1-4	TRBD1	TGTGCCAGCAGGACCTACAGGGGCCCAAATGAAAAACTGTTTTTT	CASRTYRGPNEKLFF
-	TRBV7-9	TRBJ1-1	-	TGTGCCAGCAGCCCCAGGGAAACTGAAGCTTTCTTT	CASSPRETEAFF
-	TRBV15	TRBJ1-5	-	TGTGCCACCAGCAGAGATGCCAGGAGCAATCAGCCCCAGCATTTT	CATSRDARSNQPQHF
-	TRBV9	TRBJ2-3	TRBD2	TGTGCCAGCAGCGTTGGGGCTAGCGGGAGGCGGGGCACAGATACGCAGTATTTT	CASSVGASGRRGTDTQYF
-	TRBV18	TRBJ1-1	-	TGTGCCAGCTCTGTCGGGGAGGGTGAAGCTTTCTTT	CASSVGEGEAFF
-	TRBV29-1	TRBJ2-5	TRBD2	TGCAGCGTGAGGGGACTAGCGGGAGGGGAAGAGACCCAGTACTTC	CSVRGLAGGEETQYF
-	TRBV28	TRBJ1-4	-	TGTGCCAGCAGCTCTGGGGAGGGAGTCGAAAAACTGTTTTTT	CASSSGEGVEKLFF
-	TRBV14	TRBJ2-7	-	TGTGCCAGCAGCCAAGTCGGCGGAACCTACGAGCAGTACTTC	CASSQVGGTYEQYF
-	TRBV28	TRBJ2-7	-	TGTGCCAGCAGTTTGCCTAGCAGATACGAGCAGTACTTC	CASSLPSRYEQYF
-	TRBV5-6	TRBJ2-2	-	TGTGCCAGCAGCTTGGTCGGGTACACCGGGGAGCTGTTTTTT	CASSLVGYTGELFF
-	TRBV7-7	TRBJ2-1	TRBD2	TGTGCTAGCAGCTTAGTGCTAGCGGGAGGGAACAATGAGCAGTTCTTC	CASSLVLAGGNNEQFF
few	TRBV7-3	TRBJ1-6	TRBD1	TGTGCCAGCAGCCAACAGGGGAGTAATTCACCCCTCCACTTT	CASSQQGSNSPLHF
-	TRBV19	TRBJ2-5	TRBD2	TGTGCCAGTAGTATGGGAGGGGCTGAGGAGACCCAGTACTTC	CASSMGGAEETQYF
-	TRBV19	TRBJ1-1	-	TGTGCCAGTAGTACAAGCAGGGACACTGAAGCTTTCTTT	CASSTSRDTEAFF
-	TRBV28	TRBJ2-3	TRBD2	TGTGCCAGCTGCGGGGGGATACTCACAGATACGCAGTATTTT	CASCGGILTDTQYF
-	TRBV4-3	TRBJ2-7	-	TGCGCCAGCAGCCAAGTATGGTCAGGGAACTACGAGCAGTACTTC	CASSQVWSGNYEQYF
-	TRBV29-1	TRBJ2-5	-	TGCAGCGTTAGGACACTGTTGGAGACCCAGTACTTC	CSVRTLLETQYF
-	TRBV6-6	TRBJ2-3	-	TGTGCCAGCAGAACTACAGGGTCACCCTTCACAGATACGCAGTATTTT	CASRTTGSPFTDTQYF
-	TRBV6-2/TRBV6-3	TRBJ1-1	-	TGTGCCAGCAGTTACCCTCCGACAGGGAACACTGAAGCTTTCTTT	CASSYPPTGNTEAFF
-	TRBV5-1	TRBJ1-2	TRBD1	TGCGCCAGCAGGACAGGGGGCCGCGACTATGGCTACACCTTC	CASRTGGRDYGYTF
-	TRBV28	TRBJ2-1	TRBD1	TGTGCCAGCAGTAGAGGGACAGGGACCTACAATGAGCAGTTCTTC	CASSRGTGTYNEQFF
-	TRBV21-1	TRBJ2-2	-	TGTGCCAGCAGCAAAGCCGCGGGACTAGCAAGGGAGCTGTTTTTT	CASSKAAGLARELFF
few	TRBV28	TRBJ2-3	TRBD2	TGTGCCCAGCCAGCGGGAGCTAGCACAGATACGCAGTATTTT	CAQPAGASTDTQYF